Below, 8 T cell receptor beta chains from the same sample are listed, as sequenced in a study of blood T cell repertoires in COVID-19. Clones were sequenced by immunoSEQ multiplex PCR, and TCRdb holds only the in-frame ones, with some missing. The table has fewer than 700,000 clones, about 88% seen once. What was sequenced was peripheral blood. Every receptor here comes from a woman aged 50 to 60 with COVID-19, enrolled during active disease.

The chain combines TRBV5-1 with TRBJ1-2; D is perhaps TRBD1 (5 bases). Looked up from germline, CDR1 is SGHRS and CDR2 is YFSETQ. V was clipped by 0 bases and J by 7 bases, with 7 bases between them. This CDR3 has 12 residues. Written as DNA, the CDR3 is TGCGCCAGCAGCTTGGAAGGGGTTGGCTACACCTTC. Translating gives CASSLEGVGYTF.

The genes are TRBV27 and TRBJ1-1; TRBD1 might be the D (6 bases). Germline CDR1 reads MNHEY; CDR2 reads SMNVEV (reference sequence). Deletions cut 3 bases from V and 4 bases from J, with 12 bases between. The CDR3 runs to 14 residues. This CDR3 reads CASSFGGGGTEAFF. The CDR3 region has the DNA TGTGCCAGCAGTTTTGGCGGGGGCGGCACTGAAGCTTTCTTT.

This chain uses TRBV7-2 with TRBJ2-5; D is uncertain. CDR3 size: 15 residues. Germline CDR1 is SGHTA and CDR2 is FQGNSA. V lost 1 base to trimming and J lost 0 bases, with 9 bases between them. CDR3 DNA: TGTGCCAGCAGCTTAGGTCAGATCTACCAAGAGACCCAGTACTTC. The encoded protein is CASSLGQIYQETQYF. Complete variable domain (other parts from reference TRBV7-2 and TRBJ2-5): GAGVSQSPSNKVTEKGKDVELRCDPISGHTALYWYRQSLGQGLEFLIYFQGNSAPDKSGLPSDRFSAERTGGSVSTLTIQRTQQEDSAVYLCASSLGQIYQETQYFGPGTRLLVL.

This chain joins TRBV3-1 (or the pseudogene TRBV3-2) and TRBJ1-6; D is perhaps TRBD1 (6 bases). From germline, CDR1 is LGHDT and CDR2 YNNKEL (reference sequence). This CDR3 is 16 amino acids long. V shed 4 bases and J shed 0 bases, with 10 bases lying between them. The CDR3 DNA sequence: TGTGCCAGCAGCCGCCAGGGGAGCTCCTATAATTCACCCCTCCACTTT. This sequence encodes CASSRQGSSYNSPLHF.

The rearrangement uses TRBV28 and TRBJ2-1; D may be TRBD2 (6 bases). The V and J ends lost 6 bases and 6 bases respectively, with 15 bases between them. This CDR3 is 14 amino acids long. CDR1 and CDR2 (germline): MDHEN, SYDVKM. CDR3 protein: CASRRDPGSNEQFF. The CDR3 coding sequence is TGTGCCAGCAGGCGGGACCCGGGCAGCAATGAGCAGTTCTTC.

The rearrangement joins TRBV5-6 to TRBJ2-1; 14 bases match TRBD2. This CDR3 contains 15 residues. V shed 3 bases, J shed 10 bases, and the junction held 6 bases outside the gene matches. Germline loops: CDR1 SGHDT, CDR2 YYEEEE. CDR3 in DNA: TGTGCCAGCAGCTGGGGACTAGCGGGGGACTGGGAGCAGTTCTTC. Amino acid sequence: CASSWGLAGDWEQFF.

The chain combines TRBV24-1 with TRBJ2-7; no firm D call. The length of the CDR3 is 14 residues. Germline loops: CDR1 KGHDR, CDR2 SFDVKD. Trimming stripped 4 bases from V and 0 bases from J, with 9 bases between. CDR3 protein: CATSEYRFSYEQYF. CDR3 sequence (DNA): TGTGCCACCAGTGAGTATCGGTTCTCCTACGAGCAGTACTTC.

The J gene is TRBJ1-1, the V gene TRBV6-2 or TRBV6-3; D is ambiguous. Trimming left V 2 bases short and J 7 bases short, with 8 bases between. Germline lookup yields CDR1 MNHEY and CDR2 SVGEGT. CDR3 length: 12 residues. The CDR3 loop reads CASSYLNGEAFF. DNA for the CDR3: TGTGCCAGCAGTTACCTAAACGGTGAAGCTTTCTTT.